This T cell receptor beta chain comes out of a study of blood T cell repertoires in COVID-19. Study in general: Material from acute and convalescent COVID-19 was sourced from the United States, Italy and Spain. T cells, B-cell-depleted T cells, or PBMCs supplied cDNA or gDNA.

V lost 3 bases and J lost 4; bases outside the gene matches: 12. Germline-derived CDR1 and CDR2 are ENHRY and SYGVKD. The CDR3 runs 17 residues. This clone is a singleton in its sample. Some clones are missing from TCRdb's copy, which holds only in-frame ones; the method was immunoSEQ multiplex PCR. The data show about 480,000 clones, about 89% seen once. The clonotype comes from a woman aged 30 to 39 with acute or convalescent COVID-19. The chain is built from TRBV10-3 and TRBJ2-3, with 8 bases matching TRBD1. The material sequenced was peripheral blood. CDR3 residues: CAISDRGQASAADTQYF. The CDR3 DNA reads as TGTGCCATCAGTGACAGGGGACAGGCTTCCGCAGCAGATACGCAGTATTTT.